A single sample gave rise to the 21 T cell receptor beta chains below, sequenced in a study of T cell responses to AZD1222 COVID-19 vaccine. Sequenced by immunoSEQ multiplex PCR; TCRdb stores in-frame clones only, minus some. The repertoire includes around 110,000 clones, approximately 90% of them detected once, and 20% to 25% sits in the top ten. Sequenced here: peripheral blood, sampled on day 0 of AZD1222 vaccination. Receptors originate from an adult in good health.

The CDR3: CASRQGLNTEAFF. CDR3 nucleotide sequence: TGTGCCAGCAGACAGGGATTGAACACTGAAGCTTTCTTT. The chain recombines TRBV2 with TRBJ1-1; D might be TRBD1 (6 bases). From germline, CDR1 is SNHLY and CDR2 FYNNEI. This CDR3 spans 13 amino acids. The V end was cut by 6 bases, the J end by 0 bases, with 8 bases between.

The chain recombines TRBV7-9 with TRBJ2-7; 9 bases line up with TRBD1. Germline values: CDR1 SEHNR, CDR2 FQNEAQ (reference sequence). CDR3 length: 17 amino acids. Trimming at V came to 4 bases and at J to 5 bases, leaving 15 bases not matched to a gene. CDR3: CASSSSNRDRVSNEQYF. The CDR3 bases are TGTGCCAGCAGCTCCTCTAACCGGGACAGGGTTTCAAACGAGCAGTACTTC. The full variable domain, in which reference TRBV7-9 and TRBJ2-7 provide the parts outside the CDR3, is DTGVSQNPRHKITKRGQNVTFRCDPISEHNRLYWYRQTLGQGPEFLTYFQNEAQLEKSRLLSDRFSAERPKGSFSTLEIQRTEQGDSAMYLCASSSSNRDRVSNEQYFGPGTRLTVT.

The chain carries TRBV5-1 and TRBJ1-2, with unresolved D. Germline V gives CDR1 SGHRS, CDR2 YFSETQ. V lost 0 bases to trimming and J lost 2 bases, with 5 bases between them. CDR3 length: 13 amino acids. The CDR3 region has the DNA TGCGCCAGCAGCTTGGGGTCAAACTATGGCTACACCTTC. This sequence encodes CASSLGSNYGYTF.

This chain links TRBV9 with TRBJ1-2, with no clear D. CDR3 length: 13 residues. CDR1 and CDR2 (germline): SGDLS, YYNGEE. Trimming stripped 0 bases from V and 1 base from J, with 4 bases between. The CDR3 region is CASSVAGNYGYTF. As DNA, the CDR3 is TGTGCCAGCAGCGTAGCTGGTAACTATGGCTACACCTTC.

The gene calls are TRBV7-8 and TRBJ1-5; 7 bases line up with TRBD1. Germline CDR1 SGHVS, CDR2 FQNEAQ. The CDR3 length is 14 residues. V trimming: 0 bases; J trimming: 6 bases; junction bases outside the gene matches: 2. CDR3 protein: CASSLADRTQPQHF. The CDR3, as DNA: TGTGCCAGCAGCTTAGCGGACAGGACTCAGCCCCAGCATTTT. The variable domain in full, with the rest retrieved from reference TRBV7-8 and TRBJ1-5, is GAGVSQSPRYKVAKRGQDVALRCDPISGHVSLFWYQQALGQGPEFLTYFQNEAQLDKSGLPSDRFFAERPEGSVSTLKIQRTQQEDSAVYLCASSLADRTQPQHFGDGTRLSIL.

The rearrangement uses TRBV15 and TRBJ2-5; D is unclear. The CDR3 totals 16 residues. CDR1 and CDR2 from the germline V gene are LNHNV and YYDKDF (reference sequence). V was clipped by 0 bases and J by 4 bases, with 15 bases between them. CDR3 loop: CATSRDRVARRETQYF. DNA of the CDR3: TGTGCCACCAGCAGAGATCGGGTGGCGCGTCGAGAGACCCAGTACTTC.

V is TRBV4-3 and J is TRBJ2-7; D remains unclear. Germline assignment: CDR1 LGHNA and CDR2 YSLEER. The CDR3 is made up of 14 amino acids. V was clipped by 0 bases and J by 3 bases, with 9 bases between them. The CDR3 sequence is CASSQEAFDYEQYF. The CDR3 DNA follows: TGCGCCAGCAGCCAAGAGGCCTTCGACTACGAGCAGTACTTC.

This clone was seen a few times. The genes are TRBV4-3 and TRBJ1-4; D gene unclear. Germline CDR1 LGHNA, CDR2 YSLEER. The CDR3 has 16 amino acids. V lost 1 base, J lost 3 bases, and 12 bases lay in between. CDR3 nucleotide sequence: TGCGCCAGCAGCCAAGCCGGCCAGGCCCCTAATGAAAAACTGTTTTTT. The encoded protein is CASSQAGQAPNEKLFF.

J is TRBJ2-6 and V is TRBV5-4; 8 nucleotides align to TRBD1. V trimming: 4 bases; J trimming: 3 bases; junction bases outside the gene matches: 9. Germline CDR1 and CDR2: SGHNT and YYREEE (reference sequence). The length of the CDR3 is 17 residues. The CDR3 region is CASSPGQGRIGANVLTF. The CDR3 nucleotides read TGTGCCAGCAGCCCCGGACAGGGTCGGATTGGGGCCAACGTCCTGACTTTC.

CDR3 nucleotide sequence: TGTGCCAGCAGCCGCTCGGGACAGCCAAACACTGAAGCTTTCTTT. Amino acids: CASSRSGQPNTEAFF. The chain recombines TRBV7-3 with TRBJ1-1, with 7 bases that match TRBD1. The CDR3 is 15 residues long. The V gene's germline CDR1 is SGHTA and CDR2 FQGTGA. Trimming took 5 bases from V and 2 from J; bases not matched to a gene: 8.

J is TRBJ1-2 and V is TRBV5-4; D might be TRBD1 (6 bases). This CDR3 is built from 13 residues. Germline CDR1 SGHNT, CDR2 YYREEE (reference sequence). V dropped 4 bases and J dropped 8 bases, with 15 bases sitting between them. The CDR3 DNA follows: TGTGCCAGCAGCAAAACAGGGTCGTGGGGCTACACCTTC. Protein sequence: CASSKTGSWGYTF.

The CDR3, as DNA: TGTGCCAGTAGGACCCAGCGGGGGGATGACAAAGCTTTCTTT. This codes for CASRTQRGDDKAFF. This sequence joins TRBV19 and TRBJ1-1; a possible D gene is TRBD1 (5 bases). The germline CDR1 and CDR2 sequences are LNHDA and SQIVND (reference sequence). CDR3 length: 14 residues. The V end was cut by 6 bases, the J end by 9 bases, with 20 bases between.

The rearrangement uses TRBV14 and TRBJ1-1; TRBD1 might be the D (5 bases). Looked up from germline, CDR1 is SGHDN and CDR2 is FVKESK. Trimming pared 2 bases from V and 5 bases from J, leaving 15 bases between. The CDR3 is 15 residues long. CDR3 coding DNA: TGTGCCAGCAGCCAATATCAGGTGTGGGGGACTGAAGCTTTCTTT. The encoded protein is CASSQYQVWGTEAFF.

The rearrangement links TRBV11-3 to TRBJ2-1; perhaps TRBD2 as D (5 bases). V was trimmed by 5 bases and J by 10 bases, leaving 6 bases between them. CDR3 length equals 10 residues. The germline V gene has CDR1 SGHNT and CDR2 YENEEA. The CDR3 nucleotides are TGTGCCAGCAGCCCGGGGGAGCAGTTCTTC. Its protein product is CASSPGEQFF. Based on the CDR3 plus reference TRBV11-3 and TRBJ2-1, the full variable domain is EAGVVQSPRYKIIEKKQPVAFWCNPISGHNTLYWYLQNLGQGPELLIRYENEEAVDDSQLPKDRFSAERLKGVDSTLKIQPAELGDSAVYLCASSPGEQFFGPGTRLTVL.

CDR3 residues: CASRKGTGSSYEQYF. CDR3 sequence (DNA): TGTGCCAGCCGTAAGGGGACTGGATCGTCCTACGAGCAGTACTTC. V usage is TRBV6-5 and J usage is TRBJ2-7; D possibly corresponds to TRBD2 (6 bases). Germline V gene sequence: CDR1 MNHEY, CDR2 SVGAGI. The CDR3 has 15 amino acids. V was pared by 8 bases and J by 1 base, with 18 bases between.

This chain joins TRBV7-9 and TRBJ2-6; TRBD1 is a possible D gene (5 bases). The length of the CDR3 is 15 residues. CDR1 SEHNR and CDR2 FQNEAQ come from the germline V gene (reference sequence). With 5 bases removed from V and 4 bases from J, the gap between germline ends came to 12 bases. CDR3 in amino acids: CASSLGHLGANVLTF. In DNA, the CDR3 is TGTGCCAGCAGCCTAGGACATCTGGGGGCCAACGTCCTGACTTTC.

The chain joins TRBV19 to TRBJ2-7, with 7 nucleotides matching TRBD1. The J segment lost 7 bases and the V segment lost 3 bases, leaving 12 bases of the junction unmatched. In germline, CDR1 is LNHDA, CDR2 SQIVND (reference sequence). The CDR3 has 15 residues. CDR3 in DNA: TGTGCCAGTAGTATTGGGGACAGCCGTCAAGGGGAGCAGTACTTC. Protein product: CASSIGDSRQGEQYF.

The CDR3 DNA is TGCGCCAGCAGCCTAACCTCGGATACGCAGTATTTT. As protein: CASSLTSDTQYF. The chain links TRBV5-1 to TRBJ2-3; D gene unclear. This CDR3 comprises 12 residues. CDR1 and CDR2 (germline): SGHRS, YFSETQ. V was shortened by 4 bases and J by 6 bases, with 9 bases between the two germline ends.

The chain couples TRBV27 to TRBJ2-5, with TRBD1 matching over 10 bases. This CDR3 has 17 amino acids. After removal of 4 bases from V and 0 bases from J, the junction contained 8 bases not matched to a gene. CDR1 is MNHEY and CDR2 is SMNVEV in the germline V gene (reference sequence). The CDR3 nucleotides are TGTGCCAGCAGTTCGGGTTGGGGACAGGGGTACCAAGAGACCCAGTACTTC. It is translated as CASSSGWGQGYQETQYF.

The CDR3 nucleotides are TGTGCCAGCAGTGAGACTAGCGGGGGGAGCGCCGGGGAGCTGTTTTTT. This gives the protein CASSETSGGSAGELFF. This chain links TRBV6-4 with TRBJ2-2, with TRBD2 matching over 13 bases. V lost 3 bases and J lost 6; bases outside the gene matches: 4. The CDR3 is 16 residues long. Germline CDR1 is MRHNA and CDR2 is SNTAGT.

CDR3 bases: TGTGCCAGCAGCTTCGGGACTAGCGGGGGGGCCTCCTACAATGAGCAGTTCTTC. This encodes CASSFGTSGGASYNEQFF. This rearrangement joins TRBV7-6 to TRBJ2-1, with 16 bases identical to TRBD2. Germline CDR1 is SGHVS and CDR2 is FNYEAQ. Trimming took 3 bases from V and 0 from J; bases not matched to a gene: 2. The CDR3 contains 18 residues.